One TCR beta chain is described in this entry. The antigen remains unidentified. Per germline, CDR1 ENHRY and CDR2 SYGVKD. V lost 2 bases to trimming and J lost 11 bases, with 12 bases between them. This CDR3 is 12 amino acids long. TCRdb re-derived calls from the 5' RACE reads in MiXCR, one entry per CDR3 protein. The table lists 430,000 or so distinct CDR3 sequences, 20% to 25% of them singletons. The sample belongs to a study of identical twins. Overall study results and limits: Weaker excess sharing between twins was seen in beta out-of-frame sequences.

The same sample was also used in a study of T cells expressing NK-cell markers.

The rearrangement links TRBV10-3 to TRBJ2-5; D is possibly TRBD1 (5 bases). The sequence was obtained from a woman under 30 in good health. Source material: CD4+ T cells sorted from blood. CDR3: CAISETQGLQYF. CDR3 nucleotides: TGTGCCATCAGTGAGACCCAGGGTCTTCAGTACTTC.